What follows describes a single T cell receptor beta chain. Original handling: Nucleated cell counts were estimated from reference gene primer amplification. Using immunoSEQ multiplex PCR, the repertoire was profiled, and TCRdb retains in-frame clones only, with some absent. That table furnishes V, J and clone size, whereas the DNA furnished D and trimming. The sample yields about 75,000 clones, 70% to 80% seen once. The source of the sample is a study of blood T cell repertoires in COVID-19. Across the whole study: The cDNA or gDNA used as material had been derived from T cells, B-cell-depleted T cells, or PBMCs.

V lost 1 base and J lost 2; bases outside the gene matches: 7. CDR3 size: 17 residues. The germline V gene has CDR1 LGHNA and CDR2 YSLEER. The specimen sequenced was peripheral blood. The V call is TRBV4-3, the J call TRBJ2-3, with 9 nucleotides matching TRBD2. The clonotype originates from an elderly woman with active or convalescent COVID-19. CDR3 region: CASSQGSSGTLTDTQYF. In nucleotides, the CDR3 is TGCGCCAGCAGCCAAGGCTCTAGCGGGACCCTCACAGATACGCAGTATTTT.